The TCR beta chain under discussion was sequenced for a study of blood T cell repertoires in COVID-19. Study-wide context: Researchers got acute and convalescent COVID-19 samples from the United States, Italy and Spain. In each case, the material was cDNA or gDNA derived from T cells, B-cell-depleted T cells, or PBMCs.

Trimming took 3 bases from V and 4 from J; bases not matched to a gene: 9. The CDR3 is 17 residues long. The germline CDR1 and CDR2 sequences are SGHVS and FQNEAQ. Assay used: immunoSEQ multiplex PCR; TCRdb lists only in-frame clones, some missing. The data hold 150,000 to 200,000 clones, with less than 90% observed a single time. The receptor was isolated from a woman aged 55-70 years with COVID-19, enrolled during active disease. Sequencing was performed on peripheral blood. V is TRBV7-8 and J is TRBJ1-5, with 10 positions matching TRBD1. The CDR3 reads CASSLSGTGARNQPQHF. The CDR3 region has the DNA TGTGCCAGCAGCTTGTCCGGGACAGGGGCACGGAATCAGCCCCAGCATTTT. The full variable domain, its missing parts supplied by reference TRBV7-8 and TRBJ1-5, is GAGVSQSPRYKVAKRGQDVALRCDPISGHVSLFWYQQALGQGPEFLTYFQNEAQLDKSGLPSDRFFAERPEGSVSTLKIQRTQQEDSAVYLCASSLSGTGARNQPQHFGDGTRLSIL.